This is a list of T cell receptor beta chains from one sample in a study of low-dose radiotherapy and immunotherapy resistance in tumors. MiXCR, applied by TCRdb to the reads, yields one record per CDR3 protein. The sample contains around 100,000 distinct CDR3 sequences, less than 25% of which appear only once. Source: PBMCs, taken after low-dose radiotherapy plus immunotherapy. These receptors came from a male donor with prostate cancer. CDR3s include the opening cysteine and the closing phenylalanine or tryptophan. D genes are given only for firm matches. Clone size is not always given. Where it is, it says once, few, many or a class for expanded clones.

.,TRBV20-1,TRBJ1-4,many,CSATQVSTNEKLFF,TGCAGTGCTACCCAAGTATCAACTAATGAAAAACTGTTTTTT
TRBD2,TRBV20-1,TRBJ2-3,many,CSASPLAGGVRNTQYF,TGCAGTGCTAGCCCCCTAGCGGGGGGGGTCCGGAATACGCAGTATTTT
.,TRBV19,TRBJ1-1,few,CASTIQSRGHHTEAFF,TGTGCCAGTACAATTCAGAGCCGAGGGCACCACACTGAAGCTTTCTTT
.,TRBV19,TRBJ1-1,many,CASSIKGWEAFF,TGTGCCAGTAGTATAAAGGGATGGGAAGCTTTCTTT
.,TRBV7-2,TRBJ2-5,many,CASSLGRQTQYF,TGTGCCAGCAGCTTGGGGCGGCAGACCCAGTACTTC
TRBD1,TRBV6-6,TRBJ2-1,.,CASSYHPWTGDGEQFF,TGTGCCAGCAGTTACCATCCGTGGACAGGGGATGGGGAGCAGTTCTTC
TRBD2,TRBV2,TRBJ2-1,many,CASMPPLTSGERSYNEQFF,TGTGCCAGTATGCCCCCCTTGACTAGCGGAGAACGCTCCTACAATGAGCAGTTCTTC
.,TRBV3-1,TRBJ2-5,many,CASSPLGVETQYF,TGTGCCAGCAGCCCACTGGGGGTTGAGACCCAGTACTTC
TRBD1,TRBV5-1,TRBJ2-7,many,CASSKDRGTYEQYF,TGCGCCAGCAGCAAGGACAGGGGCACCTACGAGCAGTACTTC
.,TRBV30,TRBJ1-2,many,CAWSGVGYTF,TGTGCCTGGAGTGGAGTTGGCTACACCTTC
TRBD1,TRBV7-9,TRBJ1-3,many,CASSLQGPGSTIYF,TGTGCCAGCAGCCTACAGGGGCCTGGGAGCACCATATATTTT
.,TRBV11-3,TRBJ2-1,.,CASSLQEPYNEQFF,TGTGCCAGCAGCCTACAGGAACCATACAATGAGCAGTTCTTC
.,TRBV4-3,TRBJ1-5,.,CASSQGYRAGGQPQHF,TGCGCCAGCAGCCAGGGTTACAGGGCCGGGGGTCAGCCCCAGCATTTT
TRBD2,TRBV10-1,TRBJ2-5,.,CASSESGGAGETQYF,TGCGCCAGCAGTGAGTCCGGGGGGGCCGGAGAGACCCAGTACTTC
TRBD2,TRBV11-3,TRBJ2-1,many,CASSLGGSGVRNEQFF,TGTGCCAGCAGCTTAGGGGGTAGCGGGGTGAGGAATGAGCAGTTCTTC
.,TRBV5-3,TRBJ1-4,.,CASSAYRDWDSNEKLFF,TGTGCCAGCAGCGCCTACCGGGACTGGGATTCTAATGAAAAACTGTTTTTT
.,TRBV4-2,TRBJ1-4,many,CASSQDGRGGTTNEKLFF,TGTGCCAGCAGCCAAGATGGGCGGGGGGGTACAACTAATGAAAAACTGTTTTTT
.,TRBV5-1,TRBJ2-3,many,CASSLWGESTDTQYF,TGCGCCAGCAGCTTGTGGGGGGAAAGCACAGATACGCAGTATTTT
TRBD1,TRBV5-1,TRBJ2-7,many,CASSFPGQNYEQYF,TGCGCCAGCAGCTTCCCGGGACAGAACTACGAGCAGTACTTC
.,TRBV29-1,TRBJ2-3,many,CSGRRGGADTQYF,TGCAGCGGTCGGCGAGGGGGAGCAGATACGCAGTATTTT
TRBD2,TRBV2,TRBJ2-3,.,CASSNPYLSAGGPDTQYF,TGTGCCAGCAGTAACCCTTATCTATCTGCGGGGGGGCCAGATACGCAGTATTTT
.,TRBV19,TRBJ2-3,many,CASSRGGRPDTQYF,TGTGCCAGTAGCCGTGGGGGTAGGCCAGATACGCAGTATTTT
TRBD1,TRBV20-1,TRBJ2-5,many,CSAPGQGQETQYF,TGCAGTGCCCCTGGACAGGGCCAAGAGACCCAGTACTTC
TRBD1,TRBV12-3/TRBV12-4,TRBJ2-5,many,CASSRPGGGETQYF,TGTGCCAGCAGTCGACCAGGGGGCGGAGAGACCCAGTACTTC
TRBD1,TRBV2,TRBJ2-3,many,CASTRDRGQSDTQYF,TGTGCCAGCACTAGGGACAGGGGGCAGTCGGATACGCAGTATTTT
.,TRBV6-5,TRBJ2-1,many,CASSYGGKGYNEQFF,TGTGCCAGCAGTTACGGGGGGAAGGGCTACAATGAGCAGTTCTTC
TRBD1,TRBV10-3,TRBJ2-5,.,CAISGTGRETQYF,TGTGCCATCAGCGGGACAGGCCGGGAGACCCAGTACTTC
TRBD2,TRBV12-3/TRBV12-4,TRBJ2-7,.,CASSLGTSFYEQYF,TGTGCCAGCAGTTTAGGGACTAGCTTCTACGAGCAGTACTTC
.,TRBV28,TRBJ2-5,.,CASSFVRAGGETQYF,TGTGCCAGCAGTTTCGTACGGGCAGGGGGGGAGACCCAGTACTTC
.,TRBV29-1,TRBJ2-1,many,CSVEGGGLLEQFF,TGCAGCGTTGAGGGGGGGGGCCTTTTGGAGCAGTTCTTC
.,TRBV5-8,TRBJ2-5,many,CASSLGGPPETQYF,TGTGCCAGCAGCTTGGGGGGTCCCCCGGAGACCCAGTACTTC
.,TRBV3-1,TRBJ2-7,many,CASSQDAGIGASEQYF,TGTGCCAGCAGCCAAGATGCGGGTATCGGGGCCTCCGAGCAGTACTTC
.,TRBV12-3/TRBV12-4,TRBJ1-2,.,CASSFRGNYGYTF,TGTGCCAGCAGTTTTCGGGGGAACTATGGCTACACCTTC
.,TRBV3-1,TRBJ1-2,many,CASSQGWNYGYTF,TGTGCCAGCAGCCAGGGATGGAACTATGGCTACACCTTC
.,TRBV5-4,TRBJ2-5,few,CASSAPNQETQYF,TGTGCCAGCTCCGCCCCTAACCAAGAGACCCAGTACTTC
.,TRBV19,TRBJ1-1,.,CASRLGLEAFF,TGTGCCAGTCGTTTGGGCCTTGAAGCTTTCTTT
.,TRBV25-1,TRBJ2-2,.,CASTAPGQNTGELFF,TGTGCCAGCACAGCTCCGGGACAGAACACCGGGGAGCTGTTTTTT
.,TRBV20-1,TRBJ2-3,many,CSARDLREPYTDTQYF,TGCAGTGCTAGAGATTTAAGGGAGCCATACACAGATACGCAGTATTTT
.,TRBV5-1,TRBJ2-2,.,CASTNQTSLYFCASTRDRSGELFF,.
TRBD2,TRBV6-1,TRBJ2-5,many,CASSLQLAGGQETQYF,TGTGCCAGCAGTCTACAACTAGCGGGGGGGCAAGAGACCCAGTACTTC
TRBD1,TRBV5-1,TRBJ1-2,.,CASSHQGEGYTF,TGCGCCAGCAGCCACCAGGGGGAGGGCTACACCTTC